The following is a TCR beta chain sequence with its context. How the authors handled the data: Reference gene primer amplification gave nucleated cell count estimates. Assay: immunoSEQ multiplex PCR; the TCRdb copy retains only in-frame clones and omits some. Clone size and the V and J calls come from that table; the DNA yielded D and trimming. The sample includes 110,000 or so clones, approximately 85% of them seen just once. Germline V gene lookup returns CDR1 MNHEY and CDR2 SVGAGI. V lost 2 bases and J 1 base, leaving 6 bases between the germline ends. CDR3 length: 13 residues. This sample stems from a study of blood T cell repertoires in COVID-19. Across the whole study: The United States, Italy and Spain supplied acute and convalescent COVID-19 samples.

J is TRBJ2-7 and V is TRBV6-5; possibly TRBD2 for D (5 bases). The TCR sequence derives from a woman aged 55-70 years with COVID-19, enrolled during active disease. The specimen was peripheral blood. CDR3: CASSYRESYEQYF. Written as DNA, the CDR3 is TGTGCCAGCAGTTACAGGGAGTCCTACGAGCAGTACTTC.